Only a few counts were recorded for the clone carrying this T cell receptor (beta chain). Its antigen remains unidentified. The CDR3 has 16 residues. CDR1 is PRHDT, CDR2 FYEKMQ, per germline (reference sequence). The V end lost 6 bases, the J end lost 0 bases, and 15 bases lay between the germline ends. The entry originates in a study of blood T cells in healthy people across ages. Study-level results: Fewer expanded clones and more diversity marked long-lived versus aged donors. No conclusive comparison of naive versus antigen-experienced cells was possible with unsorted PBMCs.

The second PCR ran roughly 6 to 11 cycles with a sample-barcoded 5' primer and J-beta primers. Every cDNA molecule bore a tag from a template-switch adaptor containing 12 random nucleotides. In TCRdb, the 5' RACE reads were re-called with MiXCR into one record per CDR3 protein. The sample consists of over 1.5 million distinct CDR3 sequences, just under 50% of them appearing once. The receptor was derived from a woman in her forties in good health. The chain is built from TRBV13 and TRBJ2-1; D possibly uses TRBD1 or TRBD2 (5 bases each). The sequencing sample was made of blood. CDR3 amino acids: CASSSGTDSSYNEQFF. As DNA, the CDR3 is TGTGCCAGCAGTTCCGGGACGGATAGCTCCTACAATGAGCAGTTCTTC.